This T cell receptor beta chain was identified during a study of cytomegalovirus exposure and HLA in healthy donors (dated by TCRdb to about 2017). General notes on the study: An earlier analysis of approximately 640 of the donors reported 250 to 300 Gb of sequence data and 100 million to 130 million unique TCR beta sequences from about 179 million T cells. Roughly 310 gigabases of sequencing data and some 85 million unique TCR sequences were included in an early release covering around 650 HLA-typed donors. Of the 300 to 500 genotyped donors, over 80% were placed in the genetic ancestry cluster associated with self-reported Caucasian donors. The study aimed to test whether signatures of past pathogen exposure could be identified by cataloging public T cell receptors. The study profiled the T cell repertoires of hundreds of subjects by immunosequencing and related them to cytomegalovirus serostatus. In addition to the first cohort of 666 subjects, a separate validation cohort of about 120 different subjects was used. To predict cytomegalovirus infection status, the study brought together high-throughput TCR immunosequencing, statistical association of individual TCRs with disease status, and machine learning. In a later analysis, previously published TCR beta repertoires from 600 to 850 donors were re-analyzed and high-resolution HLA genotyping was added so that TCR occurrence patterns could be studied. In the later analysis, no new phenotypic data were used to find candidate immune exposures; instead, reliance was placed on TCR beta sequences and their occurrence across donors. In an earlier analysis of over 550 of the donors, high-throughput TCR beta sequencing was used to judge whether each TCR beta V gene segment behaved as functional or pseudogenic. Donor age, sex, ethnicity and CMV serostatus were compiled together with the repertoire data. In a later genetic analysis, genome-wide SNP genotypes for about 65% of the 666 donors were used, and that subset was treated as a discovery cohort. Every repertoire in the discovery cohort had been generated on one and the same sequencing platform. HLA typing included class I and class II loci at four-digit resolution. The number of donors typed differed by locus, with roughly 629-640 for A, B, C, DRB1 and DQB1, about 500 for DQA1, nearly 610 for DPA1, and around 430 for DPB1. Four or five DR-DQ haplotypes were treated as single units for association and clustering because of strong linkage in the cohort. Among 300 to 500 genotyped donors of the cohort, an average of about 240,000 unique TCR beta nucleotide sequences was sequenced per donor, of which about 18% were non-productive.

The protocol used for the library was the immunoSEQ multiplex PCR assay. For the multiplex PCR, a mixture combining 60 forward primers for TCR Vbeta segments and 13 reverse primers for TCR Jbeta segments was used. A multiplex PCR assay on genomic DNA amplified the CDR3 region of rearranged TCR beta genes. On the Illumina HiSeq System, the amplified TCR beta libraries were sequenced as 87-base-pair reads. In the authors' own workflow: In a later analysis, tens of millions of unique TCR beta chains were counted across the 500 to 850 repertoires, and approximately 11 million of these chains were shared by at least two donors. To remove PCR and sequencing errors, raw reads were error-corrected and collapsed into unique sequences using a nearest-neighbor algorithm that merged closely related sequences. Alignment of CDR3 sequences to IMGT reference sequences was used to assign V, D and J gene segments. For a sequence to be retained, a match of at least six nucleotides to both a V gene segment and a J gene segment was required. A rearrangement was called productive if the CDR3 had no stop codons and remained in frame with V and J, and every other rearrangement was called non-productive. CDR3 was defined according to IMGT convention as the region running from the second conserved V-encoded cysteine to the conserved J-encoded phenylalanine. Sequences without an unambiguous match to a single V gene segment were excluded from the earlier analysis of several hundred of the donors. An earlier analysis of 587 of the donors classified V segments as functional when productive rearrangements were above 56.7% and as segregating when the standard deviation between donors was above 5%. A statistical classification framework was built for diagnosing cytomegalovirus status from the catalog of TCR beta chain sequences. In a later analysis, TCR nucleotide sequences were compared against IMGT/GENE-DB human TR gene sequences so that V and J genes could be assigned. In a later analysis, CDR3 sequences and most-parsimonious VDJ recombination scenarios were assigned using the TCRdist pipeline. In a later analysis, each TCR beta chain was defined by its CDR3 amino acid sequence together with its V-gene family, and reads without a unique V-gene family were excluded. A later analysis removed roughly 590 highly shared, low-generation-probability nucleotide sequences to deal with suspected cross-contamination and a sequencing artifact. A later analysis calculated a clonal expansion index for each public chain from normalized within-repertoire ranks of inferred template counts. In a later analysis, generation probabilities were computed with a VDJ recombination model fitted to out-of-frame rearrangements, and the resulting probabilities were checked against IGoR. Hypergeometric tests were used in a later analysis to score TCR-TCR, TCR-HLA and TCR-CMV co-occurrence, with a repertoire-size bias correction applied to the TCR pairs. A later analysis estimated false discovery rates by permuting HLA or CMV assignments 20 times. A later analysis grouped co-occurring TCRs with DBSCAN, adding TCRdist sequence similarity when clustering within HLA-allele-positive subsets. Repertoires with fewer than 30,000 or more than 120,000 public chains, plus five repertoires with anomalous nucleotide sharing, were excluded from co-occurrence clustering. TCRdb took this table from immuneACCESS and kept in-frame rearrangements with V and J called. Such tables lack part of the clones; where checked against another copy, unresolved V genes explain under half of the gap, and the rest is unexplained. D and trimming come from the DNA, and the V and J calls and clone size come from that table. This sample is represented by 160,000 or so clones; around 80% of them were singletons. 4.3% of the sample is held by the ten biggest clonotypes.

Broad study findings and their caveats: Correlated functional status among segregating V segments might reflect linkage disequilibrium, but an unknown experimental factor could not be ruled out. Presence/absence analyses assumed roughly uniform sequencing depth across donors, an assumption that may not hold. Assigning TCR associations to individual alleles was difficult when HLA alleles, especially DR and DQ, strongly co-occurred. According to the authors, the approach could potentially be generalized to other disease states and immunological phenotypes. In the study, roughly 160 TCR beta chains were listed as associated with cytomegalovirus. A later analysis reported that several top co-occurrence clusters appeared linked to parvovirus B19, influenza, CMV and Epstein-Barr virus. In a later genetic analysis, fewer N-insertions in productive TCRs were reported among donors in an Asian-associated ancestry cluster than the approximately 630-donor mean. The classifier was reported to diagnose cytomegalovirus status with high specificity and sensitivity in both the original cohort and the validation cohort. A later analysis associated roughly 17,000 TCR beta sequences with specific HLA alleles at a false discovery rate of 0.05. Only TCR beta chains were sequenced in this cohort, and the absence of alpha or paired-chain data limited detectable features. A further reported finding was that TCR beta sequences accurately predicted the HLA-A and HLA-B alleles for most subjects in the first cohort. In an earlier analysis of a few hundred of the donors, most TCR beta V segments were observed in productive rearrangements about 87% or about 30% of the time, broadly matching IMGT annotations. Because counts were too low, about 17 rarely observed V segments, including chromosome 9 orphons, were excluded from the earlier analysis of several hundred of the donors. A later genetic analysis associated a missense DCLRE1C variant with V-gene and J-gene trimming of TCR beta chains, and an independent cohort replicated the association. A cluster of highly shared sequence variants was judged likely to be a technical artifact of the sequencing pipeline. Compared with equally common non-associated chains, HLA-associated TCR beta chains in a later analysis were more clonally expanded and had lower generation probabilities. A later analysis found that TCR association rates varied across HLA loci, with DRB1 alleles showing the most associated TCRs and HLA-C alleles the fewest. Some IMGT-functional V segments, including TRBV6-2 and TRBV6-3, could not be distinguished by the 87-base-pair reads and were therefore excluded. Immune exposure information for the cohort was limited to CMV serostatus. Three of the identified cytomegalovirus-associated TCR beta chains were confirmed in vitro to be specific for cytomegalovirus antigens. Because some donors lacked HLA typing at each locus, the association tests relied only on the typed subset. Across donors, most TCR sequences were observed very rarely, whereas some public TCRs were present in many individuals. According to a later analysis, most CMV-associated TCR beta chains appeared to be HLA-restricted, and the HLA associations seemed to be driven largely by CMV exposure.

The germline V gene (reference sequence) provides CDR1 GTSNPN and CDR2 SVGIG. The CDR3 contains 13 residues, cysteine and phenylalanine counted. Of the read, only the CDR3 DNA is kept; its 39 bases are in frame from base 1. The cohort was made up of under 800 healthy bone marrow donors. At the time of sampling, all cohort members were nominally healthy, though unrecorded immune exposures were likely present. The donor tested CMV seronegative and was one of the 352 seronegative cohort members. A peripheral blood sample was collected from each donor, and TCR beta sequencing was performed on peripheral blood mononuclear cells. Genomic DNA was extracted from the blood cell samples with the Qiagen DNeasy Blood Extraction Kit. A word on this clone: Its antigen has not been determined. No much larger clone is present one base from it, and per-base qualities are unavailable.

The source of this sequence is a man between 35 and 55 years old in good health and CMV-seronegative. The sequencing sample was made of PBMCs. The sequence joins TRBV30 to TRBJ2-5; 9 middle bases align to TRBD1. TRBJ2-7 explains the end of the DNA better; the J call may be wrong. CDR3 reads: CAWSITGGDEQYF. The nucleotides are TGTGCCTGGAGCATCACAGGGGGCGACGAGCAGTACTTC.